This T cell receptor beta chain comes out of a study of cytomegalovirus exposure and HLA in healthy donors. The CDR3 has 13 residues. Trimming took 4 bases from V and 6 from J; bases not matched to a gene: 3. The V gene's germline CDR1 is SGHRS and CDR2 YFSETQ. The study ran its PCR with 60 Vbeta and 13 Jbeta primers. Libraries were prepared by immunoSEQ multiplex PCR; TCRdb keeps only in-frame clonotypes and omits some of them. This sample has some 190,000 clones; 65% to 85% occur once, and the top ten carry 1.1% to 1.5%. The clonotype comes from a girl aged 10 to 17 in good health and CMV-seropositive. Sequences were obtained from PBMCs. The chain couples TRBV5-1 to TRBJ1-2, with 10 nucleotides matching TRBD1. The CDR3: CASSRGQGDGYTF. As DNA, the CDR3 is TGCGCCAGCAGCCGCGGACAGGGGGATGGCTACACCTTC.